This T cell receptor beta chain was profiled in a study of blood T cell repertoires in COVID-19. The CDR3 is 15 residues long. Between the trimmed V and J ends, which lost 5 bases and 7 bases, there was a span of 17 bases. CDR1 is SEHNR, CDR2 FQNEAQ, per germline (reference sequence). In the original processing: Amplification with reference gene primers provided the estimates of nucleated cell counts. The method was immunoSEQ multiplex PCR; TCRdb's version includes in-frame clones alone and lacks a portion of them. D and trimming come from the DNA, and the V and J calls and clone size come from that table. The sample lists roughly 330,000 clones; nearly 90% were seen once. This clone was recorded only once.

The sequenced sample consisted of PBMCs or T cells enriched from blood (not recorded which). V is TRBV7-9 and J is TRBJ1-4; D remains unclear. The receptor was isolated from a woman in her 30s who had recovered from COVID-19. This CDR3 is CASSLVKGAGEKLFF. The DNA for the CDR3 is TGTGCCAGCAGCCTGGTGAAGGGAGCAGGTGAAAAACTGTTTTTT. The complete variable domain, with remaining parts taken from reference TRBV7-9 and TRBJ1-4, reads DTGVSQNPRHKITKRGQNVTFRCDPISEHNRLYWYRQTLGQGPEFLTYFQNEAQLEKSRLLSDRFSAERPKGSFSTLEIQRTEQGDSAMYLCASSLVKGAGEKLFFGSGTQLSVL.